The 9 T cell receptor beta chains given below trace back to one sample, sequenced in a study of blood T cell repertoires in COVID-19. Only in-frame clones appear in the TCRdb table, and some are missing; sequencing was by immunoSEQ multiplex PCR. This sample has 150,000 to 200,000 clones, with 90% to 95% found just once. The specimen was peripheral blood. The receptors come from a woman aged 55-70 years with COVID-19, enrolled during active disease.

V is TRBV20-1 and J is TRBJ2-7; 7 bases align to TRBD1. The CDR3 is 11 residues long. The V gene's germline CDR1 is DFQATT and CDR2 SNEGSKA (reference sequence). V lost 6 bases and J lost 3; bases outside the gene matches: 2. CDR3 sequence: CSATGVYEQYF. CDR3 nucleotides: TGCAGTGCAACAGGGGTCTACGAGCAGTACTTC.

This clone has a single count. This sequence joins TRBV6-5 and TRBJ1-1, with TRBD1 identical over 9 bases. The germline V gene has CDR1 MNHEY and CDR2 SVGAGI. J was trimmed by 6 bases and V by 4 bases; bases with no gene match: 3. CDR3 length: 13 residues. The CDR3 sequence: CASSFWTGAEAFF. The CDR3 DNA reads as TGTGCCAGCAGTTTCTGGACAGGGGCTGAAGCTTTCTTT.

The chain links TRBV12-3 or TRBV12-4 to TRBJ2-3; D is unresolved. Deletions cut 8 bases from V and 5 bases from J, with 11 bases between. The CDR3 covers 12 residues. The CDR3 DNA follows: TGTGCCAGCGCCTCCTGGAGAGATACGCAGTATTTT. The encoded protein is CASASWRDTQYF.

The J gene is TRBJ2-7, the V gene TRBV11-2, with TRBD1 identical over 7 bases. The J segment lost 5 bases and the V segment lost 3 bases, leaving 13 bases of the junction unmatched. Germline V gene lookup returns CDR1 SGHAT and CDR2 FQNNGV. CDR3 size: 16 residues. The CDR3 nucleotides read TGTGCCAGCAGCTTTGCGGACAGGAGAACATCCCACGAGCAGTACTTC. Amino acid sequence: CASSFADRRTSHEQYF.

This sequence joins TRBV27 and TRBJ2-1, with a possible D match to TRBD2 (6 bases). This CDR3 contains 15 residues. Trimming removed 2 bases from V and 13 bases from J, with 21 bases in between. Per the germline V gene, CDR1 is MNHEY and CDR2 is SMNVEV (reference sequence). CDR3 region: CASSLQTGTSSDQFF. CDR3 sequence (DNA): TGTGCCAGCAGTTTACAGACGGGGACTTCATCAGATCAGTTCTTC.

The CDR3 spells CASSFFTSAGYNEQFF. In nucleotides, the CDR3 is TGTGCCAGCAGCTTCTTCACTAGCGCGGGCTACAATGAGCAGTTCTTC. The chain has TRBV11-2 and TRBJ2-1; TRBD2 aligns across 7 bases. The CDR3 has 16 residues. CDR1 is SGHAT, CDR2 FQNNGV, per germline. V dropped 3 bases and J dropped 3; count of bases not matched to a gene: 8. Together with reference TRBV11-2 and TRBJ2-1, the CDR3 gives the full variable domain: EAGVAQSPRYKIIEKRQSVAFWCNPISGHATLYWYQQILGQGPKLLIQFQNNGVVDDSQLPKDRFSAERLKGVDSTLKIQPAKLEDSAVYLCASSFFTSAGYNEQFFGPGTRLTVL.

On this clone itself: This same CDR3 is encoded by further DNA sequences in the sample. CDR3 DNA: TGTGCCAGCTCGGGGGGCAGCACAGATACGCAGTATTTT. It is translated as CASSGGSTDTQYF. The rearrangement links TRBV6-5 to TRBJ2-3, with D maybe TRBD2 (7 bases). V lost 8 bases to trimming and J lost 0 bases, with 9 bases between them. Germline V CDR1 and CDR2: MNHEY, SVGAGI. CDR3 length equals 13 residues.

The chain recombines TRBV12-3 or TRBV12-4 with TRBJ1-1; no clear D gene. The V end lost 7 bases, the J end lost 5 bases, and 11 bases lay between the germline ends. This CDR3 has 12 amino acids. CDR3 loop: CASNRAGTEAFF. The CDR3 nucleotides read TGTGCCAGCAACCGGGCGGGGACTGAAGCTTTCTTT.

The CDR3 bases are TGTGCCACCAGCAGAGATCAGTTAGCTGGTCAGCCCCAGCATTTT. The encoded protein is CATSRDQLAGQPQHF. The chain carries TRBV15 and TRBJ1-5; D uncertain. The CDR3 consists of 15 residues. Trimming cost V 0 bases and J 6 bases, with 12 bases left between them. Germline V gene lookup returns CDR1 LNHNV and CDR2 YYDKDF (reference sequence).